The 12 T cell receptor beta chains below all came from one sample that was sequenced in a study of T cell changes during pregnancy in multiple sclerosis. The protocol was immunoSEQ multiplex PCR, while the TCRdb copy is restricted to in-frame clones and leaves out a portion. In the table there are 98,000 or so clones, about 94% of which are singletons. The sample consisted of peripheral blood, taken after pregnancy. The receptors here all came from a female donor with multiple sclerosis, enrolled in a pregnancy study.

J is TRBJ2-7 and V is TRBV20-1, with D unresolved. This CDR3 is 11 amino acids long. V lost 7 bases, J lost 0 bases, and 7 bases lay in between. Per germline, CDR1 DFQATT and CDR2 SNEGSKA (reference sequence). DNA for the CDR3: TGCAGTGTTCGGAGCTCCTACGAGCAGTACTTC. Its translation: CSVRSSYEQYF.

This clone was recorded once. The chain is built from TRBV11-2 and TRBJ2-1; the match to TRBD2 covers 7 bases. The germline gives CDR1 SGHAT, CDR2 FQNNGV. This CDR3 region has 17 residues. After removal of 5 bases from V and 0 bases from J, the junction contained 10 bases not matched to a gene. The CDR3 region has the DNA TGTGCCAGCAGCCCAAGAGGCGGGAGTTTCTCCTACAATGAGCAGTTCTTC. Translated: CASSPRGGSFSYNEQFF. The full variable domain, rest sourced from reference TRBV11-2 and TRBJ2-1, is EAGVAQSPRYKIIEKRQSVAFWCNPISGHATLYWYQQILGQGPKLLIQFQNNGVVDDSQLPKDRFSAERLKGVDSTLKIQPAKLEDSAVYLCASSPRGGSFSYNEQFFGPGTRLTVL.

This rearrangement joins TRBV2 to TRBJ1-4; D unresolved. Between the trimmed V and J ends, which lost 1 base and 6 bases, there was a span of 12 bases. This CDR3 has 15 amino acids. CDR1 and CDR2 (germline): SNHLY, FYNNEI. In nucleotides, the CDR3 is TGTGCCAGCAGTGAAGGAGGAACGATGGATGAAAAACTGTTTTTT. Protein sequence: CASSEGGTMDEKLFF. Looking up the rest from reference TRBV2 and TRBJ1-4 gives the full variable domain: EPEVTQTPSHQVTQMGQEVILRCVPISNHLYFYWYRQILGQKVEFLVSFYNNEISEKSEIFDDQFSVERPDGSNFTLKIRSTKLEDSAMYFCASSEGGTMDEKLFFGSGTQLSVL.

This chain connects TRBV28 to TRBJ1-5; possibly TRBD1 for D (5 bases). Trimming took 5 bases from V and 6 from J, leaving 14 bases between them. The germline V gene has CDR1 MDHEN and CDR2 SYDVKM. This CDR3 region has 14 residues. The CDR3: CASSRQSDSQPQHF. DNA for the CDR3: TGTGCCAGCAGTCGACAGTCGGATTCTCAGCCCCAGCATTTT.

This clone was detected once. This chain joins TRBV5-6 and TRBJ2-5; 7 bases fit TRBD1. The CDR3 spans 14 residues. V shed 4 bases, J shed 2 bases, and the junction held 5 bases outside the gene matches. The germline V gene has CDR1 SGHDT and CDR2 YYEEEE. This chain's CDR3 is CASSLGQVQETQYF. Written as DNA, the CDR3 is TGTGCCAGCAGCCTCGGACAGGTACAAGAGACCCAGTACTTC.

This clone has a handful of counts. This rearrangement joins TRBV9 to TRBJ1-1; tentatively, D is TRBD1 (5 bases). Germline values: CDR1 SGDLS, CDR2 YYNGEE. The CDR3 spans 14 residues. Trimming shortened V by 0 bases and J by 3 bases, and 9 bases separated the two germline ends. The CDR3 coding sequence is TGTGCCAGCAGCGTAGAAGGGGCGGACACTGAAGCTTTCTTT. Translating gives CASSVEGADTEAFF.

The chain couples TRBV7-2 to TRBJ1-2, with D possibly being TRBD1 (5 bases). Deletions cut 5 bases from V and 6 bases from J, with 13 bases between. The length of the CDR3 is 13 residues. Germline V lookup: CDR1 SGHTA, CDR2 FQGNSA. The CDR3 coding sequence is TGTGCCAGCAGCCTACGGAGGGGCGATGGCTACACCTTC. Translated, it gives CASSLRRGDGYTF.

CDR3 amino acids: CASSQRGGRFTEAFF. The CDR3 bases are TGTGCCAGCAGCCAGCGGGGGGGGCGTTTTACTGAAGCTTTCTTT. V is TRBV7-2 and J is TRBJ1-1; perhaps TRBD1 as D (6 bases). CDR3 length: 15 residues. Looked up from germline, CDR1 is SGHTA and CDR2 is FQGNSA. V dropped 5 bases and J dropped 5 bases, with 18 bases sitting between them.

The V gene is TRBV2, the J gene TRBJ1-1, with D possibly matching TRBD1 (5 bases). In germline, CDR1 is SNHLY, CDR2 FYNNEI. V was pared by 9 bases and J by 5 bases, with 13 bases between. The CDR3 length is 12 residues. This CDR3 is CARGREGTEAFF. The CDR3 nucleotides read TGTGCCAGGGGCAGGGAGGGGACTGAAGCTTTCTTT.

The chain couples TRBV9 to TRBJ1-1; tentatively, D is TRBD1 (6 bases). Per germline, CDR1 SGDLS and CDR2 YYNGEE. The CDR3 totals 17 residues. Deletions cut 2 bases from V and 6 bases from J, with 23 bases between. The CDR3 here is CASSVREWWGAGAEAFF. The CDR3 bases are TGTGCCAGCAGCGTGAGGGAGTGGTGGGGGGCGGGAGCTGAAGCTTTCTTT.

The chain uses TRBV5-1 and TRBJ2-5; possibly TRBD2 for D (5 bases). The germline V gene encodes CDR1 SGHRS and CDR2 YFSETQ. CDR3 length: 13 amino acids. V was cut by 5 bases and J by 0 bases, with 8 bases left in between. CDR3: CASREGDQETQYF. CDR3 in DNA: TGCGCCAGCAGAGAGGGTGACCAAGAGACCCAGTACTTC. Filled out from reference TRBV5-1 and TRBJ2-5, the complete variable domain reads KAGVTQTPRYLIKTRGQQVTLSCSPISGHRSVSWYQQTPGQGLQFLFEYFSETQRNKGNFPGRFSGRQFSNSRSEMNVSTLELGDSALYLCASREGDQETQYFGPGTRLLVL.

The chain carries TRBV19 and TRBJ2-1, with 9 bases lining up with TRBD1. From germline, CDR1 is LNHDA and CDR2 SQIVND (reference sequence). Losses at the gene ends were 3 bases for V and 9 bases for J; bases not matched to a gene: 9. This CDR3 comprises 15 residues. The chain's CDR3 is CASSIPAGTGSEQFF. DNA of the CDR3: TGTGCCAGTAGTATTCCAGCCGGGACAGGGAGTGAGCAGTTCTTC.